Presented here are 15 T cell receptor beta chains from one specimen sequenced in a study of T cells after yellow fever vaccination. Using its own MiXCR run on the 5' RACE reads, TCRdb lists one record per CDR3 protein. The sample holds about 300,000 distinct CDR3 sequences, approximately 8% seen once. The specimen was CD4+ T cells sorted from PBMCs, collected 5 days after the yellow fever booster vaccination. These receptors were obtained from a man aged 18 to 30 who received the YFV17D yellow fever vaccine.

This clonotype was seen ten or more times. The chain links TRBV15 to TRBJ2-5, with D perhaps matching TRBD2 (6 bases). This CDR3 region has 12 residues. Trimming took 6 bases from V and 5 from J, leaving 10 bases between them. Germline CDR1 is LNHNV and CDR2 is YYDKDF (reference sequence). CDR3 nucleotide sequence: TGTGCCACCAGGGGGGGTGGGGAGACCCAGTACTTC. Residues: CATRGGGETQYF.

This clonotype appeared a few times. This chain links TRBV6-2 or TRBV6-3 with TRBJ2-5; the match to TRBD2 covers 9 bases. The CDR3 spans 15 residues. Germline V lookup: CDR1 MNHEY, CDR2 SVGEGT. With V trimmed by 3 bases and J by 1 base, 3 bases remained unmatched. CDR3 DNA sequence: TGTGCCAGCAGTTATAGGCGGGGGGGCCAAGAGACCCAGTACTTC. Translated, it gives CASSYRRGGQETQYF.

The CDR3 is CASSLGVRRNEQFF. The CDR3 DNA sequence: TGTGCCAGCAGCTTAGGGGTAAGGAGGAATGAGCAGTTCTTC. The chain is built from TRBV7-9 and TRBJ2-1; D possibly corresponds to TRBD2 (5 bases). There are 14 residues in the CDR3. Germline V gene lookup returns CDR1 SEHNR and CDR2 FQNEAQ (reference sequence). V lost 1 base, J lost 7 bases, and 11 bases lay in between.

This clonotype has a handful of counts. The CDR3 sequence is CSAQPGNGNQPQHF. The CDR3 region has the DNA TGCAGTGCTCAACCGGGAAATGGCAATCAGCCCCAGCATTTT. This chain joins TRBV20-1 and TRBJ1-5; D not certain. This CDR3 comprises 14 residues. Germline loops: CDR1 DFQATT, CDR2 SNEGSKA (reference sequence). Trimming took 5 bases from V and 2 from J, leaving 13 bases between them.

The V call is TRBV20-1, the J call TRBJ2-1; 9 bases match TRBD2. Trimming took 0 bases from V and 2 from J; bases not matched to a gene: 8. The V gene's germline CDR1 is DFQATT and CDR2 SNEGSKA (reference sequence). The CDR3 is 17 residues long. The CDR3 protein is CSARDRGSGGPYNEQFF. In nucleotides, the CDR3 is TGCAGTGCTAGAGATAGGGGTAGCGGGGGCCCCTACAATGAGCAGTTCTTC.

The chain is built from TRBV30 and TRBJ2-5; D could derive from TRBD1 or TRBD2 (5 bases each). The germline V gene encodes CDR1 GTSNPN and CDR2 SVGIG (reference sequence). The CDR3 is made up of 13 amino acids. CDR3 sequence: CGSSGREQETQYF. The CDR3 DNA is TGTGGATCCTCGGGCAGGGAGCAAGAGACCCAGTACTTC. Complete variable domain (other parts from reference TRBV30 and TRBJ2-5): SQTIHQWPATLVQPVGSPLSLECTVEGTSNPNLYWYRQAAGRGLQLLFYSVGIGQISSEVPQNLSASRPQDRQFILSSKKLLLSDSGFYLCGSSGREQETQYFGPGTRLLVL.

This clonotype was found a few times. The chain couples TRBV29-1 to TRBJ1-1; D is ambiguous. Germline V gene sequence: CDR1 SQVTM, CDR2 ANQGSEA. Trimming removed 0 bases at V and 1 base at J, with 6 bases between. The CDR3 runs 13 residues. Here the CDR3 DNA reads TGCAGCGTTGAAGAGTACGAGAACACTGAAGCTTTCTTT. Protein product: CSVEEYENTEAFF.

The chain couples TRBV28 to TRBJ2-6; unclear D gene. The CDR3 consists of 19 residues. Trimming pared 2 bases from V and 0 bases from J, leaving 17 bases between. CDR1 and CDR2 from the germline V gene are MDHEN and SYDVKM. CDR3 bases: TGTGCCAGCAGTTTACCCTCGAGTCCTGCTGACTCTGGGGCCAACGTCCTGACTTTC. It yields the protein CASSLPSSPADSGANVLTF.

This clonotype came up a few times. The chain has TRBV7-9 and TRBJ2-7; D is undetermined. Germline lookup yields CDR1 SEHNR and CDR2 FQNEAQ (reference sequence). There are 14 residues in the CDR3. V was pared by 4 bases and J by 5 bases, with 15 bases between. This chain's CDR3 is CASSYQRLADEQYF. The CDR3 nucleotides are TGTGCCAGCAGCTACCAGCGACTGGCGGACGAGCAGTACTTC.

This rearrangement joins TRBV12-3 or TRBV12-4 to TRBJ1-4; D not certain. Trimming stripped 6 bases from V and 8 bases from J, with 28 bases between. The CDR3 runs 18 residues. CDR3 coding DNA: TGTGCCAGCAGACCAGACTCTGGACCGGGCAGCGGGTCGGAAAAACTGTTTTTT. Its translation: CASRPDSGPGSGSEKLFF.

This clonotype was detected many times. The J gene is TRBJ2-3, the V gene TRBV7-8; no clear D gene. The CDR3 runs 17 residues. CDR1 SGHVS and CDR2 FQNEAQ come from the germline V gene. The V end was cut by 1 base, the J end by 2 bases, with 16 bases between. Here the CDR3 DNA reads TGTGCCAGCAGCTTAGAAACACCTTACCTTATCACAGATACGCAGTATTTT. This encodes CASSLETPYLITDTQYF.

The genes are TRBV7-9 and TRBJ1-6; a possible D gene is TRBD1 (6 bases). Germline loops: CDR1 SEHNR, CDR2 FQNEAQ (reference sequence). This CDR3 spans 15 amino acids. Between the trimmed V and J ends, which lost 5 bases and 8 bases, there was a span of 16 bases. Written as DNA, the CDR3 is TGTGCCAGCAGCGCGAGGGGGTCAGGGGATTCACCCCTCCACTTT. Encoded protein: CASSARGSGDSPLHF.

This clonotype has at least ten counts. V usage is TRBV10-3 and J usage is TRBJ1-2; weak D call: TRBD1 (6 bases). Trimming took off 4 bases at V and 6 bases at J, with 21 bases between the two ends. CDR1 is ENHRY, CDR2 SYGVKD, per germline. CDR3 length: 16 amino acids. DNA for the CDR3: TGTGCCATCAGTGCCCGGGGGGGGCTCCGACGGGATGGCTACACCTTC. Amino acids: CAISARGGLRRDGYTF.

The chain is built from TRBV11-2 and TRBJ1-5; D remains ambiguous. CDR1 is SGHAT, CDR2 FQNNGV, per germline. Trimming took 5 bases from V and 2 from J, leaving 10 bases between them. This CDR3 has 14 amino acids. CDR3 loop: CASSPRGRNQPQHF. DNA of the CDR3: TGTGCCAGCAGCCCCCGGGGTCGCAATCAGCCCCAGCATTTT.

This clonotype was seen many times. The chain combines TRBV5-1 with TRBJ2-2, with a possible D match to TRBD2 (5 bases). The V end was cut by 4 bases, the J end by 0 bases, with 10 bases between. The CDR3 consists of 15 residues. Per the germline V gene, CDR1 is SGHRS and CDR2 is YFSETQ. Written as DNA, the CDR3 is TGCGCCAGCAGCCTCGGGAAACCGAACACCGGGGAGCTGTTTTTT. It is translated as CASSLGKPNTGELFF.